This T cell receptor (beta chain) was sequenced for a study of blood T cell repertoires in COVID-19. Study-wide context: In each case, the material was cDNA or gDNA derived from T cells, B-cell-depleted T cells, or PBMCs.

Germline assignment: CDR1 LGHNA and CDR2 YSLEER. The trim removed 1 base at V and 5 bases at J, leaving 4 bases unmatched. The CDR3 sequence is 15 residues long. The data were produced by immunoSEQ multiplex PCR, yet TCRdb's version contains in-frame clones alone and is incomplete. The sample records roughly 89,000 clones, around three quarters being singletons. The receptor's source is a woman aged 70-85 years with acute or convalescent COVID-19. The genes are TRBV4-3 and TRBJ2-2; TRBD2 agrees at 7 bases. The sequenced sample consisted of peripheral blood. The CDR3 spells CASSQAGGGTGELFF. The CDR3, as DNA: TGCGCCAGCAGCCAAGCGGGGGGAGGAACCGGGGAGCTGTTTTTT.